Listed below are T cell receptor beta chains from one sample, sequenced in a study of blood T cell repertoires in COVID-19. Assay used: immunoSEQ multiplex PCR; TCRdb lists only in-frame clones, some missing. This sample has around 32,000 clones; 80% to 90% occur once, and the top ten carry less than 7%. Sample: peripheral blood. These TCRs come from a woman older than 75 with active or convalescent COVID-19. The CDR3 runs from the conserved cysteine through the conserved F or W. The order of the fields is CDR3 length, V gene, clone size, D gene, J gene, CDR3 protein, CDR3 DNA. A D gene is named only where the DNA matches it firmly. Expanded clones are given a class, and other clones once, few, many or no size at all.

>13|TRBV11-3|NA|TRBD1|TRBJ2-5
CASNPGGGETQYF
TGTGCCAGCAACCCAGGGGGCGGAGAGACCCAGTACTTC
>13|TRBV5-4|NA|NA|TRBJ1-6
CASSSQTNSPLHF
TGTGCCAGCAGCTCACAGACAAATTCACCCCTCCACTTT
>12|TRBV2|once|NA|TRBJ2-7
CASSANRDEQYF
TGTGCCAGCAGTGCCAACAGGGACGAGCAGTACTTC
>16|TRBV29-1|NA|NA|TRBJ2-7
CSVDAPGESGPYEQYF
TGCAGCGTTGATGCCCCGGGGGAGTCGGGGCCTTACGAGCAGTACTTC
>13|TRBV28|NA|TRBD1|TRBJ1-5
CASSEYRGQPQHF
TGTGCCAGCAGTGAGTACAGGGGACAGCCCCAGCATTTT
>14|TRBV11-2|NA|TRBD1|TRBJ1-2
CASSLRPILTGAMF
TGTGCCAGCAGCTTACGGCCCATCCTGACAGGGGCGATGTTC
>14|TRBV5-1|NA|TRBD1|TRBJ2-2
CASSSDREGGELFF
TGCGCCAGCAGCTCGGACAGGGAAGGCGGGGAGCTGTTTTTT
>14|TRBV6-5|NA|NA|TRBJ1-5
CAIAAGTYNQPQHF
TGTGCCATTGCGGCGGGGACGTACAATCAGCCCCAGCATTTT
>15|TRBV28|NA|NA|TRBJ1-5
CASITTGWSNQPQHF
TGTGCCAGCATCACAACAGGGTGGAGCAATCAGCCCCAGCATTTT
>17|TRBV1|NA|NA|TRBJ2-2
CTSSPRLAGEHTGELFF
TGCACCAGCAGCCCCCGACTAGCGGGGGAGCACACCGGGGAGCTGTTTTTT
>15|TRBV2|once|NA|TRBJ2-7
CASTSELGGSYEQYF
TGTGCCAGCACCTCGGAGCTGGGGGGCTCCTACGAGCAGTACTTC
>15|TRBV19|NA|NA|TRBJ1-5
CASSISRQGDQPQHF
TGTGCCAGTAGTATAAGTCGACAAGGGGATCAGCCCCAGCATTTT
>12|TRBV12-3/TRBV12-4|NA|TRBD1|TRBJ1-2
CASSFTGGGYTF
TGTGCCAGCAGTTTCACAGGGGGTGGCTACACCTTC
>13|TRBV5-4|NA|TRBD1|TRBJ1-1
CASSRGLTTEAFF
TGTGCCAGCAGCAGGGGGCTGACCACTGAAGCTTTCTTT
>12|TRBV29-1|NA|NA|TRBJ1-5
CSVGGSNQPQHF
TGCAGCGTTGGAGGTAGCAATCAGCCCCAGCATTTT
>14|TRBV4-3|NA|NA|TRBJ1-2
CASSQDPYFYGYTF
TGCGCCAGCAGCCAAGACCCTTATTTCTATGGCTACACCTTC
>13|TRBV6-5|NA|TRBD1|TRBJ1-2
CASSLTGGAGYTF
TGTGCCAGCAGCTTAACAGGGGGCGCGGGCTACACCTTC
>14|TRBV2|NA|NA|TRBJ1-6
CASNQVGSNSPLHF
TGTGCCAGCAACCAGGTCGGTTCAAATTCACCCCTCCACTTT
>14|TRBV5-1|NA|NA|TRBJ1-1
CASSLLGMNTEAFF
TGCGCCAGCAGCTTGTTGGGCATGAACACTGAAGCTTTCTTT
>13|TRBV27|NA|NA|TRBJ1-5
CASSAGYNQPQHF
TGTGCCAGCAGCGCAGGCTACAATCAGCCCCAGCATTTT
>13|TRBV3-1/TRBV3-2|NA|NA|TRBJ1-3
CASSQGGTGTIYF
TGTGCCAGCAGCCAGGGGGGTACAGGAACCATATATTTT
>18|TRBV18|NA|TRBD1|TRBJ2-6
CASSPSGQGISGANVLTF
TGTGCCAGCTCACCTTCCGGACAGGGGATATCTGGGGCCAACGTCCTGACTTTC
>15|TRBV7-3|NA|NA|TRBJ1-1
CASSLIAQENTEAFF
TGTGCCAGCAGCTTAATAGCACAGGAAAACACTGAAGCTTTCTTT
>13|TRBV6-5|NA|NA|TRBJ2-5
CASTRMGGETQYF
TGTGCCAGCACCCGGATGGGGGGAGAGACCCAGTACTTC
>15|TRBV11-2|NA|NA|TRBJ2-5
CASSLDLSRGKTQYF
TGTGCCAGCAGCTTAGATCTAAGTAGGGGAAAGACCCAGTACTTC
>16|TRBV19|NA|TRBD1|TRBJ1-1
CASSRGGQALNTEAFF
TGTGCCAGTAGTAGGGGAGGACAGGCCCTGAACACTGAAGCTTTCTTT
>15|TRBV28|NA|NA|TRBJ1-1
CASRGHGSGNTEAFF
TGTGCCAGCAGGGGGCATGGGTCTGGGAACACTGAAGCTTTCTTT
>14|TRBV18|NA|NA|TRBJ1-2
CASSPDRTFYGYTF
TGTGCCAGCTCACCAGACAGGACTTTCTATGGCTACACCTTC
>15|TRBV7-8|NA|NA|TRBJ2-3
CASSSPASLTDTQYF
TGTGCCAGCAGCTCCCCAGCGAGTCTCACAGATACGCAGTATTTT
>14|TRBV19|NA|TRBD1|TRBJ2-5
CASKRTGGQETQYF
TGTGCCAGTAAGCGGACAGGGGGCCAAGAGACCCAGTACTTC
>18|TRBV6-1|NA|TRBD2|TRBJ2-1
CASSEYISGILSRNEQFF
TGTGCCAGCAGTGAATATATTAGCGGGATATTATCGCGGAATGAGCAGTTCTTC
>13|TRBV5-1|once|NA|TRBJ2-7
CASSTSRGDEQYF
TGCGCCAGCAGCACCTCCAGGGGGGACGAGCAGTACTTC
>14|TRBV7-2|once|NA|TRBJ1-2
CASSFNSGPYGYTF
TGTGCCAGCAGCTTTAACAGTGGCCCCTATGGCTACACCTTC
>13|TRBV5-1|NA|NA|TRBJ2-3
CASSFDWADTQYF
TGCGCCAGCAGCTTCGACTGGGCAGATACGCAGTATTTT
>15|TRBV5-8|few|NA|TRBJ2-7
CASSLPPRSGYEQYF
TGTGCCAGCAGCCTCCCTCCACGGTCGGGTTACGAGCAGTACTTC
>16|TRBV12-5|NA|NA|TRBJ2-3
CASGSWGWRVGDTQYF
TGTGCTAGTGGTTCTTGGGGATGGAGGGTGGGGGATACGCAGTATTTT
>17|TRBV5-1|few|NA|TRBJ2-7
CASSLAVRGRTPYEQYF
TGCGCCAGCAGCTTGGCCGTGCGGGGACGCACCCCCTACGAGCAGTACTTC
>15|TRBV7-8|NA|TRBD2|TRBJ2-3
CASSLELAGIDTQYF
TGTGCCAGCAGCTTAGAACTAGCGGGGATAGATACGCAGTATTTT
>15|TRBV12-5|once|TRBD1|TRBJ1-4
CASAPGTVLNEKLFF
TGTGCTAGTGCCCCAGGGACAGTCCTTAATGAAAAACTGTTTTTT
>13|TRBV11-2|NA|NA|TRBJ2-2
CASSSGSTGELFF
TGTGCCAGCAGCTCGGGGTCAACCGGGGAGCTGTTTTTT